These 22 T cell receptor beta chains came from one sample sequenced in a study of T cells after yellow fever vaccination. TCRdb re-derived calls from the 5' RACE reads in MiXCR, one entry per CDR3 protein. Counted here are about 26,000 distinct CDR3 sequences, over 3.5% occurring once; the ten biggest clones make up approximately 38%. This specimen consisted of PBMCs, either bulk or a sorted T-cell subset (CD4+, CD8+, memory, or dextramer-sorted; not recorded which), obtained on the day of the yellow fever booster vaccination. These receptor sequences come from a man aged 18 to 29 who received the YFV17D yellow fever vaccine.

This clonotype was detected many times. The rearrangement joins TRBV4-3 to TRBJ2-1; D ambiguous. The germline V and J ends were trimmed by 7 bases and 0 bases, with 13 bases remaining between them. CDR1 is LGHNA and CDR2 is YSLEER in the germline V gene. The CDR3 extends over 15 amino acids. CDR3 sequence: CASTPERSSYNEQFF. The DNA of the CDR3 is TGCGCCAGCACCCCAGAGCGAAGCTCCTACAATGAGCAGTTCTTC.

In this sample, this clonotype turned up many times. The J gene is TRBJ1-2, the V gene TRBV6-5; D not certain. Trimming cost V 0 bases and J 5 bases, with 7 bases left between them. The CDR3 covers 13 residues. Looked up from germline, CDR1 is MNHEY and CDR2 is SVGAGI. CDR3: CASSYSRGYGYTF. The CDR3 bases are TGTGCCAGCAGTTACTCCCGGGGATATGGCTACACCTTC.

In its sample, this clonotype was seen many times. The rearrangement joins TRBV5-1 to TRBJ1-2, with 7 bases lining up with TRBD1. Trimming took 4 bases from V and 0 from J; bases not matched to a gene: 3. This CDR3 contains 14 residues. CDR1 and CDR2 (germline): SGHRS, YFSETQ. As DNA, the CDR3 is TGCGCCAGCAGCCCACAGGGGACTAACTATGGCTACACCTTC. Its protein product is CASSPQGTNYGYTF.

This clonotype was observed at least ten times. The J gene is TRBJ2-1, the V gene TRBV5-4; D is unclear. Trimming took off 0 bases at V and 5 bases at J, with 6 bases between the two ends. This CDR3 has 13 amino acids. The germline gives CDR1 SGHNT, CDR2 YYREEE (reference sequence). The CDR3 DNA follows: TGTGCCAGCAGCTTGGGGCCCGACAATGAGCAGTTCTTC. It is translated as CASSLGPDNEQFF.

This clonotype was seen a handful of times. The chain recombines TRBV28 with TRBJ1-5; TRBD1 is a possible D gene (5 bases). The germline gives CDR1 MDHEN, CDR2 SYDVKM. Trimming took 6 bases from V and 5 from J, leaving 23 bases between them. The CDR3 extends over 17 amino acids. This CDR3 reads CASSLRVSFSVDQPQHF. CDR3 sequence (DNA): TGTGCCAGCAGCCTCAGGGTTTCGTTCTCGGTCGATCAGCCCCAGCATTTT.

The chain carries TRBV6-2 or TRBV6-3 and TRBJ2-7; possibly TRBD2 for D (6 bases). Per the germline V gene, CDR1 is MNHEY and CDR2 is SVGEGT. CDR3 length: 13 amino acids. Trimming shortened V by 7 bases and J by 5 bases, and 15 bases separated the two germline ends. For the CDR3, the DNA is TGTGCCAGCATGTGGGCGGCGGGGAACGAGCAGTACTTC. It is translated as CASMWAAGNEQYF.

This clonotype occurred many times. The V call is TRBV6-4, the J call TRBJ2-7; 9 bases fit TRBD1. Germline CDR1 is MRHNA and CDR2 is SNTAGT. CDR3 length: 13 amino acids. Trimming removed 0 bases from V and 6 bases from J; junction bases left unmatched: 0. DNA of the CDR3: TGTGCCAGCAGTGACTCGGACAGGGGCGAGCAGTACTTC. Its translation is CASSDSDRGEQYF.

This clonotype was found many times. The chain combines TRBV6-6 with TRBJ2-3; 7 nucleotides match TRBD1. Germline-derived CDR1 and CDR2 are MNHNY and SVGAGI (reference sequence). V dropped 9 bases and J dropped 2; count of bases not matched to a gene: 8. The CDR3 sequence is 14 residues long. CDR3 bases: TGTGCCAGTCGACAGGGATTCATCACAGATACGCAGTATTTT. Amino acid sequence: CASRQGFITDTQYF.

This clonotype was observed many times. The DNA of the CDR3 is TGTGCCAGCAGCTTTGGGGACAGGGGAGTATCACCCCTCCACTTT. Translated: CASSFGDRGVSPLHF. The gene calls are TRBV7-2 and TRBJ1-6; 10 nucleotides match TRBD1. Germline V gene sequence: CDR1 SGHTA, CDR2 FQGNSA. V shed 3 bases and J 10 bases; nucleotides not matched to a gene: 6. The CDR3 is 15 amino acids.

This clonotype has more than one count but fewer than ten. The chain couples TRBV11-3 to TRBJ2-7; D is possibly TRBD2 (5 bases). The CDR3 is 12 residues long. Germline CDR1 and CDR2: SGHNT and YENEEA. V was pared by 4 bases and J by 4 bases, with 8 bases between. This chain's CDR3 is CASSSEDYEQYF. For the CDR3, the DNA is TGTGCCAGCAGCTCGGAGGATTACGAGCAGTACTTC.

The chain combines TRBV7-2 with TRBJ2-5; 7 nucleotides line up with TRBD1. Germline values: CDR1 SGHTA, CDR2 FQGNSA. This CDR3 comprises 15 residues. Trimming at V came to 5 bases and at J to 7 bases, leaving 13 bases not matched to a gene. The CDR3 nucleotides are TGTGCCAGCAGCCCAAGACAGGGAGCCCTAGGGACCCAGTACTTC. Protein product: CASSPRQGALGTQYF. The whole variable domain, remainder taken from reference TRBV7-2 and TRBJ2-5, is GAGVSQSPSNKVTEKGKDVELRCDPISGHTALYWYRQSLGQGLEFLIYFQGNSAPDKSGLPSDRFSAERTGGSVSTLTIQRTQQEDSAVYLCASSPRQGALGTQYFGPGTRLLVL.

This clonotype was seen many times. The chain links TRBV5-4 to TRBJ2-7; tentatively, D is TRBD1 (6 bases). This CDR3 is built from 14 residues. CDR1 is SGHNT and CDR2 is YYREEE in the germline V gene (reference sequence). Trimming removed 4 bases at V and 3 bases at J, with 14 bases between. The CDR3 loop reads CASSLGLQGYEQYF. CDR3 sequence (DNA): TGTGCCAGCAGCCTGGGCCTACAGGGCTACGAGCAGTACTTC.

This clonotype was observed many times. V gene TRBV12-3 or TRBV12-4 combines with J gene TRBJ2-7; 7 bases match TRBD2. There are 15 residues in the CDR3. J was trimmed by 0 bases and V by 6 bases; bases with no gene match: 8. CDR3 loop: CASRPNGGFSYEQYF. CDR3 DNA: TGTGCCAGCAGGCCGAACGGGGGGTTCTCCTACGAGCAGTACTTC.

This clonotype was counted ten times or more. This chain uses TRBV6-6 with TRBJ1-3; TRBD1 might be the D (5 bases). This CDR3 spans 14 amino acids. V was cut by 10 bases and J by 0 bases, with 13 bases left in between. CDR1 and CDR2 from the germline V gene are MNHNY and SVGAGI (reference sequence). The CDR3 loop reads CATRQFLSGNTIYF. The CDR3 DNA reads as TGTGCCACAAGACAGTTTCTCTCTGGAAACACCATATATTTT.

A remark on this clonotype: With a much larger clone just one base away, this may be a read error. Lacking the conserved final phenylalanine or tryptophan, this CDR3 likely reflects a read error. As DNA, the CDR3 is TGCAGTGCCCCCCCGTACCAAGAGACCCAGTACTTA. Translating gives CSAPPYQETQYL. The chain couples TRBV20-1 to TRBJ2-5; D is unresolved. Germline CDR1 is DFQATT and CDR2 is SNEGSKA (reference sequence). The CDR3 covers 12 residues. V lost 6 bases, J lost 0 bases, and 8 bases lay in between.

This clonotype was seen repeatedly, ten times or more. V gene TRBV7-2 combines with J gene TRBJ2-2, with 11 bases identical to TRBD2. CDR3 length equals 15 residues. Trimming cost V 3 bases and J 7 bases; bases outside gene matches: 4. In germline, CDR1 is SGHTA, CDR2 FQGNSA. CDR3 protein: CASSLFSGGVGELFF. The CDR3 DNA is TGTGCCAGCAGCTTGTTTAGCGGGGGGGTCGGGGAGCTGTTTTTT. The full variable domain, its missing parts supplied by reference TRBV7-2 and TRBJ2-2, is GAGVSQSPSNKVTEKGKDVELRCDPISGHTALYWYRQSLGQGLEFLIYFQGNSAPDKSGLPSDRFSAERTGGSVSTLTIQRTQQEDSAVYLCASSLFSGGVGELFFGEGSRLTVL.

Many counts were recorded for this clonotype. This rearrangement joins TRBV7-6 to TRBJ1-1, with 8 bases that match TRBD1. The length of the CDR3 is 13 residues. Per germline, CDR1 SGHVS and CDR2 FNYEAQ. J lost 11 bases, V lost 5 bases, and 10 bases had no gene match. The CDR3 coding sequence is TGTGCCAGCAGCGATGGACAGGGCCGGGGGGCTTTCTTT. It translates to CASSDGQGRGAFF.

In its sample, this clonotype was seen many times. The V call is TRBV7-2, the J call TRBJ1-2; 9 nucleotides line up with TRBD1. The CDR3 consists of 15 residues. The V and J ends lost 5 bases and 7 bases, in that order; junction bases with no gene match: 11. Germline CDR1 SGHTA, CDR2 FQGNSA. The CDR3 loop is CASSITGTGSSGYTF. The CDR3 DNA reads TGTGCCAGCAGCATAACCGGGACAGGGTCAAGTGGCTACACCTTC.

The chain uses TRBV7-9 and TRBJ2-6; TRBD1 matches at 10 bases. V shed 10 bases, J shed 4 bases, and the junction held 22 bases outside the gene matches. The CDR3 contains 20 residues. Germline CDR1 and CDR2: SEHNR and FQNEAQ (reference sequence). The CDR3 is CAILSRSGTGAMKGANVLTF. CDR3 nucleotides: TGTGCCATTCTCTCGCGTTCCGGGACAGGGGCGATGAAGGGGGCCAACGTCCTGACTTTC.

This clonotype was recorded at least ten times. The rearrangement uses TRBV29-1 and TRBJ1-5, with D perhaps TRBD1 (5 bases). Trimming took off 4 bases at V and 3 bases at J, with 10 bases between the two ends. Germline-derived CDR1 and CDR2 are SQVTM and ANQGSEA. The CDR3 length is 13 residues. CDR3 sequence (DNA): TGCAGCGTTGGTGGGGGGTTCAATCAGCCCCAGCATTTT. Amino acid sequence: CSVGGGFNQPQHF. Variable domain in full (rest from reference TRBV29-1 and TRBJ1-5): SAVISQKPSRDICQRGTSLTIQCQVDSQVTMMFWYRQQPGQSLTLIATANQGSEATYESGFVIDKFPISRPNLTFSTLTVSNMSPEDSSIYLCSVGGGFNQPQHFGDGTRLSIL.

At least ten counts were recorded for this clonotype. The CDR3 sequence: CASSLGQGPNTEAFF. In DNA form, the CDR3 reads TGTGCCAGCAGTCTCGGACAGGGCCCGAACACTGAAGCTTTCTTT. The V gene is TRBV3-1, the J gene TRBJ1-1; 8 bases fit TRBD1. CDR3 length: 15 amino acids. The germline gives CDR1 LGHDT, CDR2 YNNKEL (reference sequence). The V gene end was trimmed by 6 bases and the J gene end by 1 base; junction bases not matched to a gene: 7.

This clonotype was seen repeatedly, ten times or more. V gene TRBV4-3 combines with J gene TRBJ2-7, with D perhaps TRBD2 (5 bases). The V end was cut by 1 base, the J end by 6 bases, with 10 bases between. Germline V gives CDR1 LGHNA, CDR2 YSLEER. This CDR3 comprises 13 residues. CDR3 in DNA: TGCGCCAGCAGCCAAGGAGGAGGACGCGAGCAGTACTTC. As protein: CASSQGGGREQYF.